Presented here are 5 T cell receptor beta chains from one specimen sequenced in a study of CD8 T cells in Susac syndrome. RNA in amounts of roughly 0.5 to 1 ug was reverse transcribed with random hexamers. One entry per CDR3 protein, called by TCRdb with MiXCR from the immunoSEQ multiplex PCR reads. The top ten hold about 0.13% of the sample, which has under 200,000 distinct CDR3 sequences, 90% to 95% seen once. Material: CD4+ T cells from PBMCs. Receptors originate from a human donor in good health.

The chain links TRBV29-1 to TRBJ2-1, with D tentatively TRBD2 (6 bases). V lost 4 bases and J 3 bases, leaving 13 bases between the germline ends. Per germline, CDR1 SQVTM and CDR2 ANQGSEA. The CDR3 is 14 residues long. CDR3 in amino acids: CSVGPLAIYNEQFF. In nucleotides, the CDR3 is TGCAGCGTTGGACCTCTAGCGATCTACAATGAGCAGTTCTTC.

This clonotype was counted once. The V gene is TRBV20-1, the J gene TRBJ1-2; D gene unclear. CDR1 DFQATT and CDR2 SNEGSKA come from the germline V gene (reference sequence). V shed 6 bases and J shed 7 bases, with 21 bases lying between them. The CDR3 is made up of 14 amino acids. The CDR3: CSAWLRTSLLGYTF. As DNA, the CDR3 is TGCAGTGCATGGCTGCGGACGTCCTTACTTGGCTACACCTTC.

This clonotype was observed once. The chain joins TRBV9 to TRBJ2-3; TRBD1 matches 7 bases. The CDR3 covers 15 residues. Germline CDR1 reads SGDLS; CDR2 reads YYNGEE. J lost 0 bases, V lost 3 bases, and 4 bases had no gene match. The CDR3 region has the DNA TGTGCCAGCAGCGACAGGGGTGCTAGCACAGATACGCAGTATTTT. Protein product: CASSDRGASTDTQYF.

This clonotype appeared a single time. The rearrangement uses TRBV12-3 or TRBV12-4 and TRBJ2-5, with TRBD2 matching over 14 bases. After removal of 4 bases from V and 2 bases from J, the junction contained 6 bases not matched to a gene. The CDR3 is 17 residues long. CDR3 amino acids: CASSSGTSGGPQETQYF. In nucleotides, the CDR3 is TGTGCCAGCAGTTCAGGGACTAGCGGGGGACCTCAAGAGACCCAGTACTTC.

V usage is TRBV20-1 and J usage is TRBJ2-3, with 8 positions matching TRBD2. CDR1 is DFQATT, CDR2 SNEGSKA, per germline (reference sequence). The J segment lost 3 bases and the V segment lost 0 bases, leaving 5 bases of the junction unmatched. The CDR3 is 15 amino acids. This chain's CDR3 is CSARDLTGGTDTQYF. CDR3 DNA: TGCAGTGCTAGAGATCTGACGGGGGGGACAGATACGCAGTATTTT.